This T cell receptor (beta chain) derives from a study of cytomegalovirus exposure and HLA in healthy donors. Vbeta (60) and Jbeta (13) primers were used in the PCR. Data came from immunoSEQ multiplex PCR; TCRdb stores just in-frame clones and leaves some out. The sample data list some 84,000 clones. Trimming pared 0 bases from V and 4 bases from J, leaving 13 bases between. This CDR3 comprises 16 residues. CDR1 and CDR2 from the germline V gene are LGHNA and YSLEER. Sequenced material: PBMCs. The source of this sequence is a man aged 50-59 years in good health and CMV-seronegative. The genes are TRBV4-3 and TRBJ1-3, with a weak D call TRBD1 (6 bases). CDR3 sequence (DNA): TGCGCCAGCAGCCAAGAAGCATCAGGGGCGGGAAACACCATATATTTT. Its translation: CASSQEASGAGNTIYF.